The text below deals with one T cell receptor (beta chain). The target antigen is unknown. The data are from a study of shared clonotypes between healthy human individuals. Study results and caveats: It was anticipated that sequencing depth would influence how many clonotypes donors shared.

Generated by immunoSEQ multiplex PCR, the TCRdb table keeps only in-frame clones and is missing some. The table lists about 2.4 million clones, more than 90% of them singletons, with around 0.14% in the top ten. CDR1 and CDR2 (germline): SGHDT, YYEEEE. V was cut by 4 bases and J by 0 bases, with 11 bases left in between. The CDR3 sequence is 15 residues long. All donors qualified as healthy HIV-negative adults and had experienced no recent acute infections or vaccinations. This clonotype was sampled from a man aged 18 to 29 in good health. The source material was naive CD4+ T cells sorted from blood. The subset: CD45RA+ positively selected. The V gene is TRBV5-6, the J gene TRBJ2-1; D may be TRBD1 or TRBD2 (5 bases each). The CDR3 nucleotides are TGTGCCAGCAGCCCGGGACCTTCCTCCTACAATGAGCAGTTCTTC. It translates to CASSPGPSSYNEQFF.